This is a list of T cell receptor beta chains from one sample in a study of blood T cell repertoires in COVID-19. Profiling relied on immunoSEQ multiplex PCR, and the TCRdb table lists in-frame clones only, not all of them. The repertoire holds 250,000 to 350,000 clones, with 75% to 90% as singletons. Input material: peripheral blood. The receptor source for this set is a woman aged 55-75 years with acute or convalescent COVID-19. The CDR3 runs from the conserved cysteine through the conserved F or W. A D gene is named only where the DNA matches it firmly. The size of a clone is reported for some rows only, either as once, few or many, or as a class for expanded clones.

V gene	clone size	D gene	J gene	CDR3 DNA	CDR3 protein
TRBV19	-	TRBD1	TRBJ2-7	TGTGCCACTCAGGGACAGGGTATGGGTTACGAGCAGTACTTC	CATQGQGMGYEQYF
TRBV18	once	-	TRBJ2-1	TGTGCCAGCTCAAATGCCGTCGGGGTCGATGGTGAGCAGTTCTTC	CASSNAVGVDGEQFF
TRBV6-2/TRBV6-3	-	TRBD1	TRBJ2-1	TGTGCCAGCAGCCCCGGGACAGGGTCTTACAATGAGCAGTTCTTC	CASSPGTGSYNEQFF
TRBV28	-	TRBD1	TRBJ1-2	TGTGCCAGCAGTTATTACGGGACAGTGGCCACGAACAACTATGGCTACACCTTC	CASSYYGTVATNNYGYTF
TRBV28	-	TRBD2	TRBJ2-3	TGTGCCAGCAGCCTTGGGACTAGCGGGGGGCTAATCGCAGATACGCAGTATTTT	CASSLGTSGGLIADTQYF
TRBV14	-	TRBD2	TRBJ2-5	TGTGCCAGCAGCACCTCTAGCGGCCAAGAGACCCAGTACTTC	CASSTSSGQETQYF
TRBV5-4	-	-	TRBJ2-1	TGTGCCAGCAGCATACGGTCAAATTTGCGGGGTGAGCAGTTCTTC	CASSIRSNLRGEQFF
TRBV27	-	TRBD1	TRBJ2-3	TGTGCCAGCAGTCTGTGGGGCAGGGGGCGCGGCGGCACTAGCACAGATACGCAGTATTTT	CASSLWGRGRGGTSTDTQYF
TRBV28	-	-	TRBJ1-2	TGTGCCAGCTCACCCGGAGGGGCCGTGACGGCGAACTATGGCTACACCTTC	CASSPGGAVTANYGYTF
TRBV7-9	-	TRBD2	TRBJ2-1	TGTGCCAGCAGGAGTCCGGCGGGAGGATATTCCTACAATGAGCAGTTCTTC	CASRSPAGGYSYNEQFF
TRBV7-9	-	TRBD1	TRBJ1-2	TGTGCCAGCAGCGCCTGGACAGGAGCTAACTATGGCTACACCTTC	CASSAWTGANYGYTF
TRBV25-1	-	-	TRBJ1-5	TGTGCCAGCAGTGATGGGCAGCTTAGCAATCAGCCCCAGCATTTT	CASSDGQLSNQPQHF
TRBV28	-	-	TRBJ1-1	TGTGCCAGCACCACAGGGTATATTTCTGAAGCTTTCTTT	CASTTGYISEAFF
TRBV6-2/TRBV6-3	-	-	TRBJ2-1	TGTGCCAGCAGTTACGGGCCCAACTACAATGAGCAGTTCTTC	CASSYGPNYNEQFF
TRBV28	-	-	TRBJ2-7	TGTGCCAGCAGTAAATTGGGGGGTCAGTACGAGCAGTACTTC	CASSKLGGQYEQYF
TRBV27	-	-	TRBJ2-5	TGTGCCAGCAGTTTAGGGCGGAGCCGCAACGGGGCCCAGTACTTC	CASSLGRSRNGAQYF
TRBV28	few	TRBD1	TRBJ1-3	TGTGCCAGCACCTTCAGGGGGATAGGAAACACCATATATTTT	CASTFRGIGNTIYF
TRBV19	few	-	TRBJ1-2	TGTGCCAGTAGCCCCCCGGTCCAGGGAGGGGGCTACACCTTC	CASSPPVQGGGYTF
TRBV5-4	-	-	TRBJ2-7	TGTGCCAGCAGCGCCGGAGGGAAATACGAGCAGTACTTC	CASSAGGKYEQYF
TRBV4-3	-	-	TRBJ1-6	TGCGCCAGCAGCCAAGAGATTAGGAACAGACCCAGCTCCTATAATTCACCCCTCCACTTT	CASSQEIRNRPSSYNSPLHF
TRBV6-5	-	TRBD1	TRBJ1-5	TGTGCCAGCAGACAGGGGGCCAGCAATCAGCCCCAGCATTTT	CASRQGASNQPQHF
TRBV7-3	-	TRBD2	TRBJ2-7	TGTGCCAGCAGCGAGGGTGCCGGGACTAGAAACTACGAGCAGTACTTC	CASSEGAGTRNYEQYF
TRBV7-3	few	TRBD2	TRBJ2-1	TGTGCCAGCAGCTTAAAATCTAGCGGATCCTACAATGAGCAGTTCTTC	CASSLKSSGSYNEQFF
TRBV10-2	-	TRBD1	TRBJ1-3	TGCGCCAGCAGTCGGGACAGCGGAAACACCATATATTTT	CASSRDSGNTIYF
TRBV7-3	-	-	TRBJ2-1	TGTGCCAGCACCCTGGGCGGTAGACTAGACCCGTACAATGAGCAGTTCTTC	CASTLGGRLDPYNEQFF
TRBV5-4	once	TRBD1	TRBJ1-1	TGTGCCAGCAGCTTAGGTGGACGACAGGGGACTGAAGCTTTCTTT	CASSLGGRQGTEAFF
TRBV19	-	TRBD1	TRBJ2-3	TGTGCCAGTAGTTTCAGGAGGCAGGGGGCAATAGATACGCAGTATTTT	CASSFRRQGAIDTQYF
TRBV19	-	-	TRBJ2-1	TGTGCCAGTAGTATATCTAGCACATCCTACAATGAGCAGTTCTTC	CASSISSTSYNEQFF
TRBV11-2	-	-	TRBJ1-2	TGTGCCAGCAGTCCCACCAGTGGCTACACCTTC	CASSPTSGYTF